Each of the 32 T cell receptor beta chains below was sequenced from the same sample in a study of radiotherapy plus CTLA-4 blockade in lung cancer. The data were produced by immunoSEQ multiplex PCR, yet TCRdb's version contains in-frame clones alone and is incomplete. The table includes about 98,000 clones, around 83% detected once. The sequencing used peripheral blood, collected from a patient treated with radiotherapy plus ipilimumab. Every receptor here comes from a human donor with non-small cell lung cancer who had a partial response to radiotherapy plus ipilimumab.

The chain carries TRBV29-1 and TRBJ2-1, with 12 positions matching TRBD2. The CDR3 runs to 14 residues. V was clipped by 6 bases and J by 4 bases; unmatched bases: 4. Germline CDR1 is SQVTM and CDR2 is ANQGSEA. The CDR3 DNA reads TGCAGCGTGTGGACTAGCGGGAAGTACAATGAGCAGTTCTTC. Translated: CSVWTSGKYNEQFF.

This clone was observed once. The gene calls are TRBV5-1 and TRBJ1-1; tentative D call: TRBD1 (6 bases). The CDR3 has 16 amino acids. Germline V gene lookup returns CDR1 SGHRS and CDR2 YFSETQ. The V and J ends lost 0 bases and 3 bases respectively, with 15 bases between them. In DNA form, the CDR3 reads TGCGCCAGCAGCTTGGGGTTGGGGGCTGAGGACACTGAAGCTTTCTTT. Translating it yields CASSLGLGAEDTEAFF.

This clone was counted once. The V gene is TRBV7-2, the J gene TRBJ2-1; D possibly corresponds to TRBD2 (5 bases). This CDR3 has 14 amino acids. CDR1 is SGHTA, CDR2 FQGNSA, per germline. Deletions cut 5 bases from V and 3 bases from J, with 11 bases between. The CDR3 DNA reads as TGTGCCAGCAGCGCCAGTAGCGACTACAATGAGCAGTTCTTC. Translating it yields CASSASSDYNEQFF.

The rearrangement uses TRBV5-6 and TRBJ1-2, with D perhaps TRBD1 (6 bases). V shed 4 bases and J shed 3 bases, with 19 bases lying between them. From germline, CDR1 is SGHDT and CDR2 YYEEEE. The CDR3 has 16 residues. The CDR3 here is CASSDDTGLGDYGYTF. The DNA for the CDR3 is TGTGCCAGCAGCGACGACACAGGGTTGGGGGACTATGGCTACACCTTC.

CDR3 sequence reads: CASSGPGQYNEQFF. The CDR3 coding sequence is TGTGCCAGCAGCGGCCCGGGACAGTACAATGAGCAGTTCTTC. This rearrangement joins TRBV7-3 to TRBJ2-1; 7 nucleotides agree with TRBD1. The CDR3 totals 14 residues. Germline loops: CDR1 SGHTA, CDR2 FQGTGA. V shed 5 bases and J 4 bases; nucleotides not matched to a gene: 5.

This chain's CDR3 is CSAREDTEAFF. The CDR3, as DNA: TGCAGTGCCCGAGAGGACACTGAAGCTTTCTTT. The chain couples TRBV20-1 to TRBJ1-1, with unresolved D. Trimming removed 6 bases at V and 3 bases at J, with 8 bases between. The CDR3 runs 11 residues. Germline loops: CDR1 DFQATT, CDR2 SNEGSKA (reference sequence).

This chain joins TRBV5-1 and TRBJ2-5, with 7 bases fitting TRBD2. The CDR3 has 16 amino acids. Per the germline V gene, CDR1 is SGHRS and CDR2 is YFSETQ. V shed 1 base and J 5 bases; nucleotides not matched to a gene: 11. Here the CDR3 reads CASSLQSPGGGETQYF. Written as DNA, the CDR3 is TGCGCCAGCAGCTTGCAATCACCGGGAGGCGGGGAGACCCAGTACTTC.

The chain couples TRBV7-3 to TRBJ2-2; D might be TRBD2 (6 bases). Germline V gene sequence: CDR1 SGHTA, CDR2 FQGTGA. The ends were cut back, 5 bases at V and 5 bases at J, with 15 bases in the middle. The CDR3 contains 15 residues. The CDR3 DNA reads as TGTGCCAGCAGCCCACGGAGGGGTGGGACCGGGGAGCTGTTTTTT. Translating gives CASSPRRGGTGELFF.

This clone was seen a handful of times. CDR3 DNA: TGTGCCAGCAGCCCCGGGACTAGCGGGAGGGAGGTTGGCGAGCAGTACTTC. It specifies CASSPGTSGREVGEQYF. This rearrangement joins TRBV7-9 to TRBJ2-7, with 16 bases aligning to TRBD2. The CDR3 totals 17 residues. Germline trimming cut 5 bases from V and 6 bases from J; bases unmatched to any gene: 10. Germline V gene lookup returns CDR1 SEHNR and CDR2 FQNEAQ (reference sequence).

The chain combines TRBV6-1 with TRBJ2-1, with TRBD2 as a possible D gene (6 bases). The CDR3 runs 15 residues. Per germline, CDR1 MNHNS and CDR2 SASEGT. V was clipped by 6 bases and J by 0 bases, with 12 bases between them. CDR3 nucleotide sequence: TGTGCCAGCAGGGACTACACGAGCTCCTACAATGAGCAGTTCTTC. This encodes CASRDYTSSYNEQFF.

V is TRBV7-9 and J is TRBJ1-6; 9 bases map to TRBD1. V was pared by 5 bases and J by 10 bases, with 9 bases of the junction left unmatched. The germline V gene encodes CDR1 SEHNR and CDR2 FQNEAQ (reference sequence). This CDR3 is built from 15 residues. The chain's CDR3 is CASSLTGGLRSPLHF. The CDR3 DNA is TGTGCCAGCAGCCTTACAGGGGGCTTAAGATCACCCCTCCACTTT.

This sequence joins TRBV2 and TRBJ2-1, with TRBD1 identical over 7 bases. Germline V gives CDR1 SNHLY, CDR2 FYNNEI. This CDR3 is built from 12 residues. The trim removed 5 bases at V and 8 bases at J, leaving 3 bases unmatched. The CDR3 is CASSRQGDEQFF. The CDR3 DNA reads as TGTGCCAGCAGTCGACAGGGCGATGAGCAGTTCTTC.

The genes are TRBV7-3 and TRBJ2-1; D is unresolved. Germline assignment: CDR1 SGHTA and CDR2 FQGTGA. Trimming stripped 5 bases from V and 8 bases from J, with 19 bases between. The CDR3 extends over 15 amino acids. The DNA for the CDR3 is TGTGCCAGCAGCCGAACCCCCCATGCCAGCGATGAGCAGTTCTTC. Residues: CASSRTPHASDEQFF.

Written as DNA, the CDR3 is TGTGCCAGCAGCTGGCTAGCGGGAGTAGACACCGGGGAGCTGTTTTTT. Translated, it gives CASSWLAGVDTGELFF. The V gene is TRBV7-9, the J gene TRBJ2-2; TRBD2 matches 10 bases. This CDR3 is 16 amino acids long. The germline V gene has CDR1 SEHNR and CDR2 FQNEAQ (reference sequence). The trim removed 4 bases at V and 3 bases at J, leaving 5 bases unmatched.

J is TRBJ1-2 and V is TRBV18; tentatively, D is TRBD1 (6 bases). This CDR3 is built from 14 residues. Between the trimmed V and J ends, which lost 2 bases and 8 bases, there was a span of 15 bases. Looked up from germline, CDR1 is KGHSH and CDR2 is LQKENI. Written as DNA, the CDR3 is TGTGCCAGCTCACCAAACCGGGACATAGACGGCTACACCTTC. It specifies CASSPNRDIDGYTF.

CDR3 sequence (DNA): TGTGCCAGCAGTTACGCGACAGGGGGCACTGAAGCTTTCTTT. As protein: CASSYATGGTEAFF. V gene TRBV6-5 combines with J gene TRBJ1-1, with 9 positions matching TRBD1. Germline trimming cut 2 bases from V and 4 bases from J; bases unmatched to any gene: 2. The CDR3 extends over 14 amino acids. Germline V gene data show CDR1 as MNHEY and CDR2 as SVGAGI.

The rearrangement links TRBV7-3 to TRBJ2-5, with 12 bases lining up with TRBD2. J gave up 4 bases and V 2 bases, and 14 bases lay outside the gene matches. The CDR3 totals 19 residues. Looked up from germline, CDR1 is SGHTA and CDR2 is FQGTGA. CDR3 loop: CASSLRPQSTSGSRETQYF. As DNA, the CDR3 is TGTGCCAGCAGCTTACGTCCACAATCGACTAGCGGGAGCCGAGAGACCCAGTACTTC.

The chain employs TRBV5-8 and TRBJ1-4, with 7 positions matching TRBD1. Per germline, CDR1 SGHTS and CDR2 YDEGEE. This CDR3 comprises 17 residues. Trimming at V came to 4 bases and at J to 3 bases, leaving 12 bases not matched to a gene. CDR3 residues: CASSLGQDFFSNEKLFF. In DNA, the CDR3 is TGTGCCAGCAGCCTCGGACAGGATTTTTTCTCTAATGAAAAACTGTTTTTT.

This chain links TRBV6-5 with TRBJ1-2, with TRBD1 as a possible D gene (6 bases). The V end was cut by 7 bases, the J end by 8 bases, with 20 bases between. CDR1 is MNHEY and CDR2 is SVGAGI in the germline V gene. The CDR3 has 14 amino acids. CDR3 nucleotide sequence: TGTGCCAGCACCGTGGACAGTTCCCGTGAAGGCTACACCTTC. Protein: CASTVDSSREGYTF.

In regard to this clone: The same CDR3 is also encoded by other DNA sequences in this sample. This chain connects TRBV5-4 to TRBJ2-1; TRBD2 aligns across 8 bases. Trimming at V came to 6 bases and at J to 3 bases, leaving 8 bases not matched to a gene. The germline CDR1 and CDR2 sequences are SGHNT and YYREEE (reference sequence). The CDR3 loop spans 15 amino acids. The CDR3 is CASISGAADYNEQFF. For the CDR3, the DNA is TGTGCCAGCATTAGCGGGGCGGCCGACTACAATGAGCAGTTCTTC.

The chain combines TRBV29-1 with TRBJ2-5, with 8 bases identical to TRBD1. The V gene end was trimmed by 4 bases and the J gene end by 5 bases; junction bases not matched to a gene: 3. The CDR3 length is 12 residues. In germline, CDR1 is SQVTM, CDR2 ANQGSEA. CDR3 sequence reads: CSVGQGRETQYF. The CDR3 DNA reads as TGCAGCGTTGGACAGGGGAGGGAGACCCAGTACTTC.

This clone was detected once. V usage is TRBV19 and J usage is TRBJ2-3; TRBD2 matches at 8 bases. V was pared by 6 bases and J by 14 bases, with 22 bases of the junction left unmatched. CDR1 is LNHDA, CDR2 SQIVND, per germline (reference sequence). The CDR3 length is 16 residues. DNA for the CDR3: TGTGCCAGTAGCCCCTATGCAGGGGAAGCGGGGGAGGGTCCGTATTTT. The encoded protein is CASSPYAGEAGEGPYF.

For this clone: A junction end diverges from the germline sequence, so it may reflect a read error. In nucleotides, the CDR3 is TGTGCCAGCAGCAGTGCTGCCTCCTACGAGCGGTACTTC. Its protein product is CASSSAASYERYF. The chain combines TRBV5-4 with TRBJ2-7; no clear D gene. Germline lookup yields CDR1 SGHNT and CDR2 YYREEE (reference sequence). This CDR3 region has 13 residues.

The chain couples TRBV28 to TRBJ2-7; D uncertain. The germline V gene encodes CDR1 MDHEN and CDR2 SYDVKM. CDR3 length equals 13 residues. Trimming left V 1 base short and J 8 bases short, with 12 bases between. DNA of the CDR3: TGTGCCAGCAGTTTATACTCACCTCCTAAGCAGTACTTC. It codes for CASSLYSPPKQYF. Full variable domain (outside the CDR3, taken from reference TRBV28 and TRBJ2-7): DVKVTQSSRYLVKRTGEKVFLECVQDMDHENMFWYRQDPGLGLRLIYFSYDVKMKEKGDIPEGYSVSREKKERFSLILESASTNQTSMYLCASSLYSPPKQYFGPGTRLTVT.

This chain uses TRBV27 with TRBJ2-7; 12 nucleotides match TRBD2. Germline V CDR1 and CDR2: MNHEY, SMNVEV (reference sequence). The trim removed 5 bases at V and 2 bases at J, leaving 10 bases unmatched. The CDR3 consists of 17 residues. This CDR3 reads CASSPTPWTSGTYEQYF. The CDR3 region has the DNA TGTGCCAGCAGTCCTACCCCCTGGACTAGCGGGACCTACGAGCAGTACTTC.

The chain is built from TRBV19 and TRBJ2-3, with 7 bases aligning to TRBD1. Losses at the gene ends were 5 bases for V and 3 bases for J; bases not matched to a gene: 8. Per the germline V gene, CDR1 is LNHDA and CDR2 is SQIVND (reference sequence). This CDR3 has 15 amino acids. CDR3 amino acids: CASSGRPDRTDTQYF. The CDR3 bases are TGTGCCAGTAGTGGGCGGCCGGACAGGACAGATACGCAGTATTTT.

This chain connects TRBV7-2 to TRBJ1-5; D ambiguous. Germline values: CDR1 SGHTA, CDR2 FQGNSA. The V end was cut by 0 bases, the J end by 5 bases, with 5 bases between. The CDR3 spans 13 residues. The DNA for the CDR3 is TGTGCCAGCAGCTTAGCTCGTTATCAGCCCCAGCATTTT. It is translated as CASSLARYQPQHF.

The chain has TRBV7-8 and TRBJ2-6; no definite D call. Germline CDR1 and CDR2: SGHVS and FQNEAQ. V lost 5 bases, J lost 0 bases, and 8 bases lay in between. The length of the CDR3 is 15 residues. This CDR3 reads CASSPSSSGANVLTF. The DNA of the CDR3 is TGTGCCAGCAGCCCCTCCAGCTCTGGGGCCAACGTCCTGACTTTC.

About this clone: Other DNA sequences in this sample translate to the same CDR3. The rearrangement links TRBV7-2 to TRBJ2-7, with 9 bases that match TRBD1. Germline-derived CDR1 and CDR2 are SGHTA and FQGNSA. With V trimmed by 5 bases and J by 4 bases, 6 bases remained unmatched. CDR3 length: 14 residues. In DNA, the CDR3 is TGTGCCAGCAGCCCCGGGACAGGGTCATACGAGCAGTACTTC. This gives the protein CASSPGTGSYEQYF.

J is TRBJ2-3 and V is TRBV28, with TRBD1 identical over 9 bases. There are 16 residues in the CDR3. CDR1 is MDHEN and CDR2 is SYDVKM in the germline V gene. With V trimmed by 5 bases and J by 3 bases, 9 bases remained unmatched. The CDR3: CASSPPGQGGTDTQYF. Written as DNA, the CDR3 is TGTGCCAGCAGTCCCCCGGGACAGGGTGGAACAGATACGCAGTATTTT.

This clone was counted only a few times. Other DNA variants within this sample encode the same CDR3. J is TRBJ1-2 and V is TRBV11-2, with D unclear. Germline CDR1 reads SGHAT; CDR2 reads FQNNGV. Trimming took off 2 bases at V and 6 bases at J, with 7 bases between the two ends. CDR3 length: 12 residues. As DNA, the CDR3 is TGTGCCAGCAGCTTATCCGGGGATGGCTACACCTTC. It encodes CASSLSGDGYTF.

CDR3 sequence reads: CASSLASGSDNEQFF. The CDR3 DNA reads TGCGCCAGCAGCTTGGCTAGCGGGAGTGACAATGAGCAGTTCTTC. V usage is TRBV5-1 and J usage is TRBJ2-1, with 10 bases fitting TRBD2. The CDR3 spans 15 residues. V dropped 0 bases and J dropped 5; count of bases not matched to a gene: 2. Germline CDR1 SGHRS, CDR2 YFSETQ. The full variable domain, in which reference TRBV5-1 and TRBJ2-1 provide the parts outside the CDR3, is KAGVTQTPRYLIKTRGQQVTLSCSPISGHRSVSWYQQTPGQGLQFLFEYFSETQRNKGNFPGRFSGRQFSNSRSEMNVSTLELGDSALYLCASSLASGSDNEQFFGPGTRLTVL.